This passage covers 3 T cell receptor beta chains from one sample sequenced in a study of blood T cell repertoires in COVID-19. TCRdb keeps only in-frame clones here, not all; method: immunoSEQ multiplex PCR. The sample lists about 260,000 clones; about 80% were seen once. Sequenced material: peripheral blood. These receptors all stem from a human donor in a cohort sampled during active COVID-19.

This chain uses TRBV28 with TRBJ1-5, with 8 bases matching TRBD1. Germline V gene data show CDR1 as MDHEN and CDR2 as SYDVKM. Trimming removed 5 bases from V and 4 bases from J; junction bases left unmatched: 10. The CDR3 loop spans 16 amino acids. The CDR3 is CASSAPGGLWNQPQHF. The CDR3 DNA reads TGTGCCAGCAGTGCCCCAGGGGGCCTTTGGAATCAGCCCCAGCATTTT.

The V and J genes are TRBV5-1 and TRBJ1-2; TRBD1 is a possible D gene (6 bases). The CDR3 extends over 17 amino acids. Germline V gene lookup returns CDR1 SGHRS and CDR2 YFSETQ. V lost 0 bases to trimming and J lost 9 bases, with 24 bases between them. The CDR3 loop is CASSLADGGAAANSYTF. As DNA, the CDR3 is TGCGCCAGCAGCTTGGCCGATGGGGGGGCCGCCGCAAACAGCTACACCTTC.

CDR3 in DNA: TGTGCCAGTAGTACCCCTACAGGGGGCGGCGCAGATACGCAGTATTTT. Protein product: CASSTPTGGGADTQYF. The chain recombines TRBV19 with TRBJ2-3; 9 positions match TRBD1. The CDR3 contains 16 residues. Germline CDR1 reads LNHDA; CDR2 reads SQIVND (reference sequence). The V and J ends lost 4 bases and 4 bases, in that order; junction bases with no gene match: 9.